Sequencing of this T cell receptor beta chain was carried out in a study of T cell responses to AZD1222 COVID-19 vaccine. Across the whole study: Second-dose recipients at about 4 or about 12 weeks were treated as one pooled group. Study-wide findings and caveats: There were vaccine-associated CD4 TCRs across spike, dominant at 160-218 and 743-854. Donors in the cohort were predominantly white British and more often female, and clonal diversity was possibly underestimated. Close to half of spike-specific TCRs reportedly recognize unmutated variant regions.

As for this clone: No antigen is known for it.

In germline, CDR1 is SGHRS, CDR2 YFSETQ. The CDR3 extends over 14 amino acids. V was clipped by 6 bases and J by 2 bases, with 13 bases between them. The method was immunoSEQ multiplex PCR; TCRdb's version includes in-frame clones alone and lacks a portion of them. Here the sample spans 100,000 to 150,000 clones, more than 70% being singletons. The chain couples TRBV5-1 to TRBJ2-3; a weak D match, TRBD2 (6 bases). The material was peripheral blood, obtained on day 0 of AZD1222 vaccination. This TCR derives from an adult in good health. Here the CDR3 DNA reads TGCGCCAGCACCCAGGAGGGCGTCACAGATACGCAGTATTTT. Its protein product is CASTQEGVTDTQYF.